This is a list of T cell receptor beta chains from one sample in a study of OX40 agonist ivuxolimab in advanced cancers. Method: immunoSEQ multiplex PCR; TCRdb's copy keeps in-frame clones and lacks some. The data hold about 82,000 clones, with less than 85% observed a single time. Here the sequenced sample was CD4+ or CD8+ T cells sorted from blood, taken in a trial of the OX40 agonist ivuxolimab. The receptors come from an adult with an advanced solid tumor such as melanoma, head and neck, liver or kidney cancer. CDR3s include the opening cysteine and the closing phenylalanine or tryptophan. A D gene is named only where the DNA matches it firmly. Rows give clone size only sometimes, using once, few, many, or a class for an expanded clone.

cdr3_aa: CASSSLSGASYNEQFF
v_call: TRBV9
clone_size: .
j_call: TRBJ2-1
d_call: TRBD2

cdr3_aa: CSVQGVGTHEQYF
v_call: TRBV29-1
clone_size: .
j_call: .
d_call: .

cdr3_aa: CAWSRGQGTQYF
v_call: TRBV30
clone_size: .
j_call: TRBJ2-5
d_call: .

cdr3_aa: CASSQDLRQSYEQYF
v_call: TRBV4-3
clone_size: .
j_call: TRBJ2-7
d_call: .

cdr3_aa: CASSLGTALEAFF
v_call: TRBV14
clone_size: .
j_call: TRBJ1-1
d_call: TRBD1

cdr3_aa: CASSRRGEINEKLFF
v_call: TRBV19
clone_size: .
j_call: TRBJ1-4
d_call: .

cdr3_aa: CASSEVWGNSPLHF
v_call: TRBV2
clone_size: .
j_call: TRBJ1-6
d_call: .

cdr3_aa: CASSLGGMNTEAFF
v_call: TRBV7-2
clone_size: .
j_call: TRBJ1-1
d_call: .

cdr3_aa: CASSLGTSGATDTQYF
v_call: TRBV11-2
clone_size: .
j_call: TRBJ2-3
d_call: TRBD2

cdr3_aa: CASSAMEGRTNEKLFF
v_call: TRBV9
clone_size: .
j_call: TRBJ1-4
d_call: .

cdr3_aa: CASSFQGANTGELFF
v_call: TRBV7-2
clone_size: .
j_call: TRBJ2-2
d_call: TRBD1

cdr3_aa: CASSELGLKAGNTIYF
v_call: TRBV25-1
clone_size: .
j_call: TRBJ1-3
d_call: .

cdr3_aa: CAISESTKRAYNEQFF
v_call: TRBV10-3
clone_size: .
j_call: TRBJ2-1
d_call: .

cdr3_aa: CASSTGTPISYYGYTF
v_call: TRBV2
clone_size: .
j_call: TRBJ1-2
d_call: .

cdr3_aa: CASSLLAGSPNEQFF
v_call: TRBV7-6
clone_size: .
j_call: TRBJ2-1
d_call: TRBD2

cdr3_aa: CSAQGSEKLFF
v_call: TRBV29-1
clone_size: .
j_call: TRBJ1-4
d_call: .

cdr3_aa: CATRGGSTDTQYF
v_call: TRBV6-1
clone_size: .
j_call: TRBJ2-3
d_call: .

cdr3_aa: CASSEQTGTGNGYTF
v_call: TRBV19
clone_size: .
j_call: TRBJ1-2
d_call: TRBD1

cdr3_aa: CASRVGGGMETQYF
v_call: TRBV2
clone_size: .
j_call: TRBJ2-5
d_call: TRBD2

cdr3_aa: CASSTSLSDTQYF
v_call: TRBV7-2
clone_size: .
j_call: TRBJ2-3
d_call: .

cdr3_aa: CASSTGNSPLHF
v_call: TRBV7-9
clone_size: .
j_call: TRBJ1-6
d_call: .

cdr3_aa: CASSIGGRADQPQHF
v_call: TRBV19
clone_size: few
j_call: TRBJ1-5
d_call: .

cdr3_aa: CASNFNRVTEAFF
v_call: TRBV2
clone_size: .
j_call: TRBJ1-1
d_call: .

cdr3_aa: CASSVDAGALQETQYF
v_call: TRBV9
clone_size: .
j_call: TRBJ2-5
d_call: .

cdr3_aa: CASSGVGGVRGETQYF
v_call: TRBV9
clone_size: .
j_call: TRBJ2-5
d_call: .

cdr3_aa: CASHRGTGEIYEQYF
v_call: TRBV5-1
clone_size: .
j_call: TRBJ2-7
d_call: TRBD1

cdr3_aa: CASSQSGGYNQPQHF
v_call: TRBV16
clone_size: few
j_call: TRBJ1-5
d_call: .

cdr3_aa: CASSPNSRGGLETQYF
v_call: TRBV4-3
clone_size: .
j_call: TRBJ2-5
d_call: TRBD2

cdr3_aa: CASSSQPGGSFNEQFF
v_call: TRBV7-2
clone_size: .
j_call: TRBJ2-1
d_call: TRBD1

cdr3_aa: CASSYTVTGSSYEQYF
v_call: TRBV5-6
clone_size: .
j_call: TRBJ2-7
d_call: .

cdr3_aa: CASSRQGQETQYF
v_call: TRBV6-1
clone_size: .
j_call: TRBJ2-5
d_call: TRBD1

cdr3_aa: CASTSGDETPYGYTF
v_call: TRBV7-9
clone_size: .
j_call: TRBJ1-2
d_call: .

cdr3_aa: CASSDPGLAFQETQYF
v_call: TRBV10-1
clone_size: .
j_call: TRBJ2-5
d_call: TRBD2

cdr3_aa: CATSQGLDYGYTF
v_call: TRBV6-6
clone_size: .
j_call: TRBJ1-2
d_call: .

cdr3_aa: CASSGDRADTDTQYF
v_call: TRBV7-2
clone_size: .
j_call: TRBJ2-3
d_call: TRBD1

cdr3_aa: CAWNGGNYGYTF
v_call: TRBV30
clone_size: .
j_call: TRBJ1-2
d_call: .

cdr3_aa: CASSLAAGGGSPLHF
v_call: TRBV5-1
clone_size: .
j_call: TRBJ1-6
d_call: TRBD1

cdr3_aa: CASSGAFYEQYF
v_call: TRBV5-5
clone_size: .
j_call: TRBJ2-7
d_call: .

cdr3_aa: CASSPHSGGSSYNEQFF
v_call: TRBV7-8
clone_size: .
j_call: TRBJ2-1
d_call: TRBD2

cdr3_aa: CASSSTGNSYEQYF
v_call: TRBV19
clone_size: .
j_call: TRBJ2-7
d_call: .

cdr3_aa: CASSVLDYNEQFF
v_call: TRBV9
clone_size: .
j_call: TRBJ2-1
d_call: .

cdr3_aa: CASSETGGAFF
v_call: TRBV6-1
clone_size: .
j_call: TRBJ1-1
d_call: .

cdr3_aa: CAIKYRDSGNTIYF
v_call: TRBV6-6
clone_size: .
j_call: TRBJ1-3
d_call: .

cdr3_aa: CASSYVPVGENIQYF
v_call: TRBV6-5
clone_size: .
j_call: TRBJ2-4
d_call: .

cdr3_aa: CASSVVAGGSYGYTF
v_call: TRBV9
clone_size: once
j_call: TRBJ1-2
d_call: TRBD1

cdr3_aa: CASRRGAGEKLFF
v_call: TRBV5-6
clone_size: .
j_call: TRBJ1-4
d_call: .

cdr3_aa: CASSDRDRGREKLFF
v_call: TRBV6-1
clone_size: .
j_call: TRBJ1-4
d_call: TRBD1

cdr3_aa: CASRLSDRDAGYTF
v_call: TRBV9
clone_size: .
j_call: TRBJ1-2
d_call: TRBD1

cdr3_aa: CASSLVGGTRSYNEQFF
v_call: TRBV11-2
clone_size: .
j_call: TRBJ2-1
d_call: .

cdr3_aa: CASSSERYNEQFF
v_call: TRBV7-6
clone_size: .
j_call: TRBJ2-1
d_call: .

cdr3_aa: CASSLAQYNEQFF
v_call: TRBV5-1
clone_size: .
j_call: TRBJ2-1
d_call: .

cdr3_aa: CASRRGGPGNEQFF
v_call: TRBV2
clone_size: few
j_call: TRBJ2-1
d_call: TRBD2

cdr3_aa: CASRRRSYNEQFF
v_call: TRBV4-3
clone_size: .
j_call: TRBJ2-1
d_call: .